This record looks at one T cell receptor (beta chain) sequence and its context. This entry comes from a study of sequential checkpoint blockade in melanoma. Treatment defined: randomized to nivolumab then ipilimumab (arm A) or the reverse (arm B). Sorted cells were live CD3+CD8+, lacking CD19 and CD56, from PBMCs. The CDR3 has 14 amino acids. After removal of 8 bases from V and 4 bases from J, the junction contained 10 bases not matched to a gene. CDR1 and CDR2 (germline): MNHEY, SMNVEV (reference sequence). Produced via immunoSEQ multiplex PCR; TCRdb's table is partial and in-frame only. The sample comprises over 6,000 clones, 78% of which are singletons, and almost 7.5% rests with the top ten.

This TCR was sampled from a human donor with melanoma. The sequenced sample was CD8+ T cells sorted from blood (inferred from file names), obtained from a patient given nivolumab and ipilimumab in sequence. This rearrangement joins TRBV27 to TRBJ2-7, with 8 bases lining up with TRBD2. DNA of the CDR3: TGTGCCAGCGCGCGGGGGGCAGGGGTGTACGAGCAGTACTTC. Translation: CASARGAGVYEQYF.